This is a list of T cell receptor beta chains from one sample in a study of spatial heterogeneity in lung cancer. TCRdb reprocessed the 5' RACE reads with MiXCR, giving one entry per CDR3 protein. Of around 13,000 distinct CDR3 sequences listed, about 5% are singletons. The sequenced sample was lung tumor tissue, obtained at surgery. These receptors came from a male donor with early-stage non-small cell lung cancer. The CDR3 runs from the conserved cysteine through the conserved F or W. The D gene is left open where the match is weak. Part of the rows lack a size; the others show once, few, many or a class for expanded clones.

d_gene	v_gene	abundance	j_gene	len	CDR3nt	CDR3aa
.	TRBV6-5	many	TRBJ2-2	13	TGTGCCAGCCTTTTATTATCGGCCGGGGAGCTGTTTTTT	CASLLLSAGELFF
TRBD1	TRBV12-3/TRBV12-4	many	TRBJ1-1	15	TGTGCCAGCAGTCAACAACAGGGGGCGAACACTGAAGCTTTCTTT	CASSQQQGANTEAFF
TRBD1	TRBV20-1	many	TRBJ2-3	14	TGCAGTGCCCGGGACAGGGGGCTTGCAGATACGCAGTATTTT	CSARDRGLADTQYF
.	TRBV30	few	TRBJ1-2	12	TGTGCCTGGAGTGTAATTGGATATGGCTACACCTTC	CAWSVIGYGYTF
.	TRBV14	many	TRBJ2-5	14	TGTGCCAGCAGCCGAAACAGGGCACAAGAGACCCAGTACTTC	CASSRNRAQETQYF
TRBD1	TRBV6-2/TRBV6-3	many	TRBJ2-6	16	TGTGCCAGCAGTTTACAGGGGGCAACTGGGGCCAACGTCCTGACTTTC	CASSLQGATGANVLTF
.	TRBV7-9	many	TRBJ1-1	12	TGTGCCAGCAGCTTCAATTACCCTGAAGCTTTCTTT	CASSFNYPEAFF
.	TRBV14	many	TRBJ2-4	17	TGTGCCAGCAGCCAAGACTATCAGGCCTGGGGCAAAAACATTCAGTACTTC	CASSQDYQAWGKNIQYF
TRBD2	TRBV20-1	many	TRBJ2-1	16	TGCAGTGCTAGAGAACCGGGACTAGCGAGTCACAATGAGCAGTTCTTC	CSAREPGLASHNEQFF
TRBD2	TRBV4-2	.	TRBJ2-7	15	TGTGCCAGCAGCCAAGCTAGCGGAATTTCCTACGAGCAGTACTTC	CASSQASGISYEQYF
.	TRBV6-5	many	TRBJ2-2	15	TGTGCCAGCAGGGGACGGAGTAAGATGGCCGGGGAGCTGTTTTTT	CASRGRSKMAGELFF
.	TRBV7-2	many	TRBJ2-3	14	TGTGCCAGCAGCTCCGACGGTGTTCTAGATACGCAGTATTTT	CASSSDGVLDTQYF
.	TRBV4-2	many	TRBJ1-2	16	TGTGCCAGCAGCCAAGATGTGGTCCGTCGAAACTATGGCTACACCTTC	CASSQDVVRRNYGYTF
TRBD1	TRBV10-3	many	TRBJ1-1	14	TGTGCCATCAGTGAGCAGGGGGGTAGCACTGAAGCTTTCTTT	CAISEQGGSTEAFF
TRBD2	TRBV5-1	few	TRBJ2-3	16	TGCGCCAGCAGTAGCCTAGCGGGGGTGAACACAGATACGCAGTATTTT	CASSSLAGVNTDTQYF
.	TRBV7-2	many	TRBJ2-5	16	TGTGCCAGCAGCTTAAATATCGGGGTAAACCAAGAGACCCAGTACTTC	CASSLNIGVNQETQYF
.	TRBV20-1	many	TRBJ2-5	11	TGCAGTGCCCTCTTCCGAGAGACCCAGTACTTC	CSALFRETQYF
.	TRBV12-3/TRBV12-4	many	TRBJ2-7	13	TGTGCCAGCAGCCTTGTGGAGGGCTACGAGCAGTACTTC	CASSLVEGYEQYF
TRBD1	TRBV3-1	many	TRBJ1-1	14	TGTGCCAGCAGCCTAAGACAGGGTTCTTTGCGGGCTTTCTTT	CASSLRQGSLRAFF
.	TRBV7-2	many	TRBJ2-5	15	TGTGCCAGCAGCTTGGGGTCAGGTAGTCAAGAGACCCAGTACTTC	CASSLGSGSQETQYF
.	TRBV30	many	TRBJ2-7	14	TGTGCCTGGAGTGTACACGGGGTCACCTACGAGCAGTACTTC	CAWSVHGVTYEQYF
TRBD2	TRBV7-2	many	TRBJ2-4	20	TGTGCCAGCAGTCCTTCAGGGCTAGCGGGGGGTCCCCTAGCCAAAAACATTCAGTACTTC	CASSPSGLAGGPLAKNIQYF
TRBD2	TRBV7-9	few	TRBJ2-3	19	TGTGCCGGCAGCAGACCCCTCGGGAGGCGGGAGGGCTCTAAAGATACGCAGTATTTT	CAGSRPLGRREGSKDTQYF
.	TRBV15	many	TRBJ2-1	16	TGTGCCACCAGCAGAGATGAGGCTAACTCCTACAATGAGCAGTTCTTC	CATSRDEANSYNEQFF
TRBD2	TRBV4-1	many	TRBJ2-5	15	TGCGCCAGCAGCCATTCAGCGGGAGAACTGGGGACCCAGTACTTC	CASSHSAGELGTQYF
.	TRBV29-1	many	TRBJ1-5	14	TGCAGCGTTGATAGCGGGGAGCTAAATCAGCCCCAGCATTTT	CSVDSGELNQPQHF
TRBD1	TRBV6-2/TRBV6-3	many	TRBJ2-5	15	TGTGCCAGCAGTTCGACCGGGACAGGGGTGGAGACCCAGTACTTC	CASSSTGTGVETQYF
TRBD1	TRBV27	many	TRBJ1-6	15	TGTGCCAGCAGCCTTCGGACAGGCGGTAATTCACCCCTCCACTTT	CASSLRTGGNSPLHF
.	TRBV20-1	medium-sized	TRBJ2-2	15	TGCAGTGCTAGTTTGAGGGGATCCTACACCGGGGAGCTGTTTTTT	CSASLRGSYTGELFF
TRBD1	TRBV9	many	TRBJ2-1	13	TGTGCCAGCAGCCCGGGACAGGGAAATGAGCAGTTCTTC	CASSPGQGNEQFF
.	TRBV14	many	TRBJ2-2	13	TGTGCCAGCAGCCAAGCGTTGTTCGGGGAGCTGTTTTTT	CASSQALFGELFF
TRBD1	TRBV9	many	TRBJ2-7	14	TGTGCCAGCAGCGCCGGGACAGGGGTCTACGAGCAGTACTTC	CASSAGTGVYEQYF
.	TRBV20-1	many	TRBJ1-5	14	TGCAGTGCTAAGACGGGGATAAGCAATCAGCCCCAGCATTTT	CSAKTGISNQPQHF
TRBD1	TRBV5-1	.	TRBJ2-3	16	TGCGCCAGCAGCCCCGGGGGACAGGGCCGCACAGATACGCAGTATTTT	CASSPGGQGRTDTQYF
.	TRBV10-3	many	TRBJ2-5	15	TGTGCCATCAGAGACGTAGGGGCTGTTCAAGAGACCCAGTACTTC	CAIRDVGAVQETQYF
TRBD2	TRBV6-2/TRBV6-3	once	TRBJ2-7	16	TGTGCCAGCAGTTACACACATAGCGGGGCCATCTACGAGCAGTACTTC	CASSYTHSGAIYEQYF
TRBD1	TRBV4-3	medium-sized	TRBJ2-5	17	TGCGCCAGCAGCCATGAACCGGGACAGGGGGCGAGAGAGACCCAGTACTTC	CASSHEPGQGARETQYF
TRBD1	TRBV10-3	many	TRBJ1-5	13	TGTGCCACCAGTCGACAGGGAGATCAGCCCCAGCATTTT	CATSRQGDQPQHF
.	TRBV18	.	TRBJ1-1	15	TGTGCCAGCTCACCACCCCTAGGGGGTAGGACTGAAGCTTTCTTT	CASSPPLGGRTEAFF
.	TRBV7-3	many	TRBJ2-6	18	TGTGCCAGCAGCAGTTACCCGGGACACAGCTCTGGGGCCAACGTCCTGACTTTC	CASSSYPGHSSGANVLTF
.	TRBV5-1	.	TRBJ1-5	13	TGCGCCAGCAGCTTGGAAGCTAATCAGCCCCAGCATTTT	CASSLEANQPQHF
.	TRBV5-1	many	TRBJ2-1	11	TGCGCCAGCGGTAAAGGCAATGAGCAGTTCTTC	CASGKGNEQFF
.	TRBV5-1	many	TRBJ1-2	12	TGCGCCAGCAGCTTAGCTGGGGATGGCTACACCTTC	CASSLAGDGYTF
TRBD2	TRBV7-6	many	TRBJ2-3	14	TGTGCCAGCAGCGCCATAGCGGGAGGCGATACGCAGTATTTT	CASSAIAGGDTQYF
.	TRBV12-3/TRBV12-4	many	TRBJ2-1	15	TGTGCCAGCACCACTTGGGAGATTTGGGGCAATGAGCAGTTCTTC	CASTTWEIWGNEQFF
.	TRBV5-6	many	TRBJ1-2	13	TGTGCCAGCAGTCCGACAGAAATCTCTGGCTACACCTTC	CASSPTEISGYTF
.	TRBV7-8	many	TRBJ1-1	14	TGTGCCAGCAGCTTAGCCGGGAAGGGCACTGAAGCTTTCTTT	CASSLAGKGTEAFF
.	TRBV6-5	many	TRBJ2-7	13	TGTGCCAGCCTGGAGCCCCAAAGGTACGAGCAGTACTTC	CASLEPQRYEQYF
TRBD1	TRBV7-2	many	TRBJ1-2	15	TGTGCCAGCAGCACACCTCCGACAGGGGGTTATGGCTACACCTTC	CASSTPPTGGYGYTF
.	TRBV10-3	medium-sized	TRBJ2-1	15	TGTGCCATCAGGACTCTAAGCGGAAGTGGGAATGAGCAGTTCTTC	CAIRTLSGSGNEQFF
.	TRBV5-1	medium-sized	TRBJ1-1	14	TGCGCCAGCAGCTTGTCCATCGGGACATTTGAAGCTTTCTTT	CASSLSIGTFEAFF
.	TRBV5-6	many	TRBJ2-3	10	TGTGCCAGCGCTGGAGATACGCAGTATTTT	CASAGDTQYF
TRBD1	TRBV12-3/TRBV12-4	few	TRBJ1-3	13	TGTGCCAGCAGGACAGGGGAGGAAAACACCATATATTTT	CASRTGEENTIYF